This passage covers 10 T cell receptor beta chains from one sample sequenced in a study of T cells in women clearing cervical HPV infection. TCRdb's copy holds only in-frame clones and misses some; the assay was immunoSEQ multiplex PCR. The sample table includes 30,000 or so clones. Sequencing was carried out using blood buffy coat. The receptors originated from a woman aged 18 to 75 with a cervical HPV16 infection that either progressed to CIN3+ or cleared (not recorded which).

About this clone: From the germline J gene comes the end of the CDR3, since the read stops 3 residues before it. This chain joins TRBV7-9 and TRBJ2-3; TRBD1 aligns across 9 bases. Germline V gene sequence: CDR1 SEHNR, CDR2 FQNEAQ (reference sequence). J was trimmed by 6 bases and V by 6 bases; bases with no gene match: 7. The CDR3 covers 14 residues. Partial CDR3 DNA: TGTGCCAGCAGGGGTAACAGGGGGCCGGATACG. It is translated as CASRGNRGPDT. The CDR3 reads in full as CASRGNRGPDTQYF.

Notes on this clone: The read ends 3 residues before the CDR3 terminus; that terminus is restored from the germline J gene. V usage is TRBV7-6 and J usage is TRBJ2-1, with D possibly being TRBD2 (6 bases). Between the trimmed V and J ends, which lost 1 base and 0 bases, there was a span of 13 bases. Looked up from germline, CDR1 is SGHVS and CDR2 is FNYEAQ. The CDR3 sequence is 17 residues long. The part of the CDR3 DNA that was read is TGTGCCAGCAGCTTAGGGAGACTAGGCGGCTCCTACAATGAG. Translated, it gives CASSLGRLGGSYNE. The complete CDR3 reads CASSLGRLGGSYNEQFF.

In the case of this clone: The read ends 3 residues early relative to the CDR3; the germline J gene fills the gap. V is TRBV11-2 and J is TRBJ1-6; D remains ambiguous. The CDR3 has 14 residues. Germline V gene data show CDR1 as SGHAT and CDR2 as FQNNGV. Trimming stripped 3 bases from V and 0 bases from J, with 3 bases between. The CDR3 reads CASSFNSYNSPLHF. CDR3 DNA (partial): TGTGCCAGCAGCTTTAACTCCTATAATTCACCC.

A word on this clone: The CDR3 goes on 3 residues after the read ends, and that part is filled in from the germline J gene. The chain recombines TRBV6-4 with TRBJ2-1, with 8 bases aligning to TRBD1. CDR1 MRHNA and CDR2 SNTAGT come from the germline V gene. Unmatched junction bases numbered 4, after V lost 4 bases and J lost 8 bases. The CDR3 is made up of 13 amino acids. The CDR3 spells CASSADRGYEQFF. The covered CDR3 bases are TGTGCCAGCAGTGCAGACAGGGGCTATGAG.

On this clone itself: The CDR3 goes on 3 residues after the read ends, and that part is filled in from the germline J gene. The chain links TRBV10-3 to TRBJ2-1; 8 bases are a match to TRBD2. Trimming took 10 bases from V and 8 from J; bases not matched to a gene: 7. Germline V CDR1 and CDR2: ENHRY, SYGVKD. The CDR3 is made up of 12 amino acids. The CDR3 sequence is CATSSTSDEQFF. The covered CDR3 bases are TGTGCCACCTCTTCGACTAGCGATGAG.

A remark on this clone: The read gets to within 3 residues of the CDR3 end, and the germline J gene fills in the rest. The gene calls are TRBV5-1 and TRBJ1-4; 8 bases agree with TRBD1. This CDR3 has 14 residues. The trim removed 0 bases at V and 7 bases at J, leaving 2 bases unmatched. The germline V gene encodes CDR1 SGHRS and CDR2 YFSETQ. Partial CDR3 DNA: TGCGCCAGCAGCTTGGGACAGGGGATTGAAAAA. Amino acids: CASSLGQGIEK. The entire CDR3 protein is CASSLGQGIEKLFF.

Worth noting for this clone: The CDR3 extends 3 residues past the end of the read, so its final part is completed from the germline J gene. J is TRBJ2-3 and V is TRBV5-4, with 8 bases fitting TRBD2. This CDR3 has 15 amino acids. Trimming took 0 bases from V and 4 from J; bases not matched to a gene: 4. Germline assignment: CDR1 SGHNT and CDR2 YYREEE (reference sequence). The CDR3 region is CASSLASGCPDTQYF. The CDR3 bases that were read are TGTGCCAGCAGCTTGGCTAGCGGGTGTCCAGATACG.

As for this clone: The read ends 3 residues before the CDR3 terminus; that terminus is restored from the germline J gene. This chain connects TRBV7-9 to TRBJ1-1, with D unclear. V was cut by 8 bases and J by 1 base, with 8 bases left in between. The germline CDR1 and CDR2 sequences are SEHNR and FQNEAQ (reference sequence). The CDR3 extends over 12 amino acids. CDR3 sequence reads: CASGRSNTEAFF. CDR3 DNA, as far as it was read: TGTGCCAGCGGCAGATCGAACACTGAA.

In the case of this clone: The read halts 3 residues ahead of the CDR3 end, with the missing end drawn from the germline J gene. This rearrangement joins TRBV3-1 (or the pseudogene TRBV3-2) to TRBJ2-1; tentatively, D is TRBD1 (5 bases). The germline V gene has CDR1 LGHDT and CDR2 YNNKEL (reference sequence). The CDR3 extends over 15 amino acids. Trimming took off 2 bases at V and 4 bases at J, with 12 bases between the two ends. CDR3 bases read: TGTGCCAGCAGCCAACAACAGGTCAGGTACAATGAG. Amino acid sequence: CASSQQQVRYNE. The entire CDR3 sequence reads CASSQQQVRYNEQFF.

To note about this clone: The read ends 3 residues early relative to the CDR3; the germline J gene fills the gap. J is TRBJ2-1 and V is TRBV6-1; possible D gene TRBD1, 6 bases. V was pared by 4 bases and J by 8 bases, with 18 bases between. Germline V gene lookup returns CDR1 MNHNS and CDR2 SASEGT. This CDR3 has 15 amino acids. The sequenced CDR3 bases are TGTGCCAGCAGTGTATTATCAGGACAGATGGATGAG. Its protein product is CASSVLSGQMDE. The CDR3 in full is CASSVLSGQMDEQFF.